Below are 30 T cell receptor beta chains sequenced from a single sample in a study of blood T cell repertoires in COVID-19. Method: immunoSEQ multiplex PCR; TCRdb's copy keeps in-frame clones and lacks some. This sample has approximately 300,000 clones, with around four fifths found just once. Sequencing input: peripheral blood. The receptors come from a woman between 45 and 65 years old with active or convalescent COVID-19.

The chain has TRBV7-2 and TRBJ1-1; D not certain. CDR1 is SGHTA, CDR2 FQGNSA, per germline. The V and J ends lost 2 bases and 4 bases respectively, with 14 bases between them. This CDR3 spans 15 amino acids. The CDR3 DNA follows: TGTGCCAGCAGCTTAAGTGGCAGGATGGGCACTGAAGCTTTCTTT. As protein: CASSLSGRMGTEAFF.

V and J are TRBV6-5 and TRBJ1-2, with TRBD1 identical over 8 bases. This CDR3 has 14 residues. Germline CDR1 MNHEY, CDR2 SVGAGI. V lost 6 bases, J lost 11 bases, and 14 bases stayed unmatched. Here the CDR3 DNA reads TGTGCCAGCAGCCTGACTCTTGACAGGGGAAGATACACCTTC. This codes for CASSLTLDRGRYTF.

This clone was counted once. The rearrangement links TRBV19 to TRBJ2-1, with 8 bases lining up with TRBD1. After removal of 5 bases from V and 4 bases from J, the junction contained 7 bases not matched to a gene. The CDR3 has 15 amino acids. Germline V gives CDR1 LNHDA, CDR2 SQIVND (reference sequence). The chain's CDR3 is CASSPGQGEYNEQFF. DNA for the CDR3: TGTGCCAGTAGTCCAGGACAGGGAGAATACAATGAGCAGTTCTTC.

In its sample, this clone was seen a few times. The CDR3 DNA sequence: TGCGCCAGCAGCTTGGAAGGCAGGGGGACTCAGCCCCAGCATTTT. As protein: CASSLEGRGTQPQHF. The rearrangement links TRBV5-1 to TRBJ1-5; 7 nucleotides agree with TRBD1. CDR3 length equals 15 residues. Germline CDR1 and CDR2: SGHRS and YFSETQ. The junction had 6 bases not matched to a gene; V was cut back by 0 bases and J by 6 bases.

This chain links TRBV5-1 with TRBJ2-1; 7 bases agree with TRBD2. V was pared by 0 bases and J by 9 bases, with 3 bases of the junction left unmatched. There are 13 residues in the CDR3. Germline V gene lookup returns CDR1 SGHRS and CDR2 YFSETQ. The DNA for the CDR3 is TGCGCCAGCAGCTTGGTGGGGGGGACTGAGCAGTTCTTC. Encoded protein: CASSLVGGTEQFF.

This chain joins TRBV28 and TRBJ1-5; perhaps TRBD1 as D (5 bases). There are 16 residues in the CDR3. Trimming removed 10 bases from V and 1 base from J, with 20 bases in between. The V gene's germline CDR1 is MDHEN and CDR2 SYDVKM. This CDR3 reads CATTPSGGESNQPQHF. The CDR3 nucleotides read TGTGCCACTACCCCCTCTGGAGGGGAGAGCAATCAGCCCCAGCATTTT. The full variable domain, its missing parts supplied by reference TRBV28 and TRBJ1-5, is DVKVTQSSRYLVKRTGEKVFLECVQDMDHENMFWYRQDPGLGLRLIYFSYDVKMKEKGDIPEGYSVSREKKERFSLILESASTNQTSMYLCATTPSGGESNQPQHFGDGTRLSIL.

This clone was seen once. V usage is TRBV4-1 and J usage is TRBJ1-1, with D possibly being TRBD1 (6 bases). Germline-derived CDR1 and CDR2 are MGHRA and YSYEKL. The ends were cut back, 0 bases at V and 2 bases at J, with 13 bases in the middle. The CDR3 totals 16 residues. CDR3 in amino acids: CASSQDRAGANTEAFF. The DNA of the CDR3 is TGCGCCAGCAGCCAAGACAGGGCAGGGGCTAACACTGAAGCTTTCTTT.

A single count supports this clone. V usage is TRBV5-6 and J usage is TRBJ2-7; D may be TRBD1 (5 bases). The CDR3 is 15 amino acids. With 0 bases removed from V and 1 base from J, the gap between germline ends came to 11 bases. Germline V CDR1 and CDR2: SGHDT, YYEEEE. CDR3 nucleotide sequence: TGTGCCAGCAGCTTGGGTCTCAGGGTGTCCTACGAGCAGTACTTC. Translating gives CASSLGLRVSYEQYF.

This clone has a handful of counts. The chain is built from TRBV28 and TRBJ1-2; TRBD1 agrees at 7 bases. Unmatched junction bases numbered 0, after V lost 4 bases and J lost 4 bases. CDR1 MDHEN and CDR2 SYDVKM come from the germline V gene. CDR3 size: 12 residues. The DNA of the CDR3 is TGTGCCAGCAGTTACAGGGGCTATGGCTACACCTTC. Protein product: CASSYRGYGYTF.

This chain joins TRBV6-1 and TRBJ2-1; 10 bases agree with TRBD2. The CDR3 length is 17 residues. Germline values: CDR1 MNHNS, CDR2 SASEGT. V shed 3 bases, J shed 6 bases, and the junction held 11 bases outside the gene matches. CDR3 sequence (DNA): TGTGCCAGCAGTGATTACTCTAGCGGGAGCGGGGTCAATGAGCAGTTCTTC. Encoded protein: CASSDYSSGSGVNEQFF.

Concerning this clone: The sample contains more than one DNA sequence encoding this CDR3. The V and J genes are TRBV6-5 and TRBJ1-2, with 8 bases aligning to TRBD1. The trim removed 6 bases at V and 4 bases at J, leaving 1 base unmatched. Per the germline V gene, CDR1 is MNHEY and CDR2 is SVGAGI. This CDR3 contains 12 residues. The CDR3 DNA reads as TGTGCCAGCAGGACAGGGGTCTATGGCTACACCTTC. Its protein is CASRTGVYGYTF.

This clone was recorded only once. The rearrangement joins TRBV4-1 to TRBJ2-1; the match to TRBD2 covers 10 bases. With V trimmed by 1 base and J by 5 bases, 11 bases remained unmatched. CDR1 is MGHRA and CDR2 is YSYEKL in the germline V gene. The CDR3 sequence is 18 residues long. The CDR3, as DNA: TGCGCCAGCAGCCAAGTCCCCGAGGGGCTAGCGGGAGACAATGAGCAGTTCTTC. Its translation is CASSQVPEGLAGDNEQFF.

The chain employs TRBV14 and TRBJ1-4; 9 bases agree with TRBD1. The CDR3 length is 13 residues. Germline CDR1 reads SGHDN; CDR2 reads FVKESK. J lost 6 bases, V lost 4 bases, and 0 bases had no gene match. CDR3 residues: CASSRDRDEKLFF. CDR3 bases: TGTGCCAGCAGCCGGGACAGGGATGAAAAACTGTTTTTT. Based on the CDR3 plus reference TRBV14 and TRBJ1-4, the full variable domain is EAGVTQFPSHSVIEKGQTVTLRCDPISGHDNLYWYRRVMGKEIKFLLHFVKESKQDESGMPNNRFLAERTGGTYSTLKVQPAELEDSGVYFCASSRDRDEKLFFGSGTQLSVL.

This chain uses TRBV5-1 with TRBJ2-5; 9 bases map to TRBD2. The V and J ends lost 4 bases and 4 bases, in that order; junction bases with no gene match: 2. The length of the CDR3 is 13 residues. CDR1 is SGHRS, CDR2 YFSETQ, per germline. The CDR3 sequence is CASSQAGGETQYF. CDR3 sequence (DNA): TGCGCCAGCAGCCAAGCGGGAGGAGAGACCCAGTACTTC.

A word on this clone: The sample holds other DNA sequences that translate to the same CDR3. The chain has TRBV5-1 and TRBJ1-1, with a tentative D call TRBD1 (6 bases). CDR3 length: 14 amino acids. Germline loops: CDR1 SGHRS, CDR2 YFSETQ. The V end was cut by 1 base, the J end by 5 bases, with 12 bases between. The CDR3 loop reads CASSLNTGSTEAFF. CDR3 nucleotide sequence: TGCGCCAGCAGCTTGAATACAGGGTCGACTGAAGCTTTCTTT.

In this sample, this clone turned up a few times. The chain employs TRBV11-2 and TRBJ1-1; unclear D gene. The CDR3 sequence is 14 residues long. Germline loops: CDR1 SGHAT, CDR2 FQNNGV. Trimming pared 5 bases from V and 4 bases from J, leaving 14 bases between. The CDR3: CASSPSVYPTEAFF. In nucleotides, the CDR3 is TGTGCCAGCAGCCCCTCCGTATATCCCACTGAAGCTTTCTTT.

For this clone: Different DNA sequences within this sample yield the same CDR3. This chain uses TRBV5-1 with TRBJ1-1, with a possible D match to TRBD1 (5 bases). V shed 0 bases and J shed 0 bases, with 6 bases lying between them. The CDR3 runs 14 residues. Germline values: CDR1 SGHRS, CDR2 YFSETQ. Here the CDR3 reads CASSLGTMNTEAFF. The CDR3 DNA is TGCGCCAGCAGCTTGGGGACAATGAACACTGAAGCTTTCTTT.

This clone rates as medium-sized. The chain recombines TRBV4-2 with TRBJ2-1; perhaps TRBD2 as D (7 bases). The V and J ends lost 1 base and 5 bases respectively, with 18 bases between them. Germline CDR1 is LGHNA and CDR2 is YNFKEQ. The CDR3 spans 17 residues. CDR3 sequence (DNA): TGTGCCAGCAGCCAAGGTAGGGGGGGAGATGGACACAATGAGCAGTTCTTC. Its translation: CASSQGRGGDGHNEQFF.

The chain's CDR3 is CASGLVRAGKETQYF. The CDR3 DNA follows: TGTGCTAGTGGTTTGGTACGGGCGGGTAAAGAGACCCAGTACTTC. The genes are TRBV12-5 and TRBJ2-5; tentative D call: TRBD2 (5 bases). In germline, CDR1 is LGHNT, CDR2 FRNRAP. V was shortened by 0 bases and J by 3 bases, with 11 bases between the two germline ends. This CDR3 contains 15 residues.

The genes are TRBV3-1 (or the pseudogene TRBV3-2) and TRBJ1-6, with 7 bases matching TRBD1. This CDR3 region has 15 residues. Losses at the gene ends were 3 bases for V and 2 bases for J; bases not matched to a gene: 1. Germline V gene sequence: CDR1 LGHDT, CDR2 YNNKEL (reference sequence). The CDR3 protein is CASSQGQTYNSPLHF. CDR3 DNA sequence: TGTGCCAGCAGCCAGGGACAGACCTATAATTCACCCCTCCACTTT.

This clone was found once. Other DNA sequences in this sample translate to the same CDR3. The chain combines TRBV27 with TRBJ2-3; 8 positions agree with TRBD2. The trim removed 0 bases at V and 0 bases at J, leaving 2 bases unmatched. Germline V lookup: CDR1 MNHEY, CDR2 SMNVEV (reference sequence). There are 16 residues in the CDR3. The CDR3 loop is CASSLSGRASTDTQYF. The DNA of the CDR3 is TGTGCCAGCAGTTTATCCGGGAGGGCGAGCACAGATACGCAGTATTTT.

The chain recombines TRBV9 with TRBJ1-6, with D maybe TRBD1 (6 bases). This CDR3 is built from 15 residues. Germline V CDR1 and CDR2: SGDLS, YYNGEE. Trimming cost V 0 bases and J 10 bases, with 14 bases left between them. The CDR3 protein is CASSVDNRVGSPLHF. In nucleotides, the CDR3 is TGTGCCAGCAGCGTAGACAACAGGGTAGGGTCACCCCTCCACTTT.

This sequence joins TRBV5-1 and TRBJ2-2; 13 bases match TRBD2. V dropped 4 bases and J dropped 3; count of bases not matched to a gene: 12. CDR1 and CDR2 from the germline V gene are SGHRS and YFSETQ. This CDR3 is 19 amino acids long. In nucleotides, the CDR3 is TGCGCCAGCAGCCCTCGGACTAGCGGGAGATTTTCCGACACCGGGGAGCTGTTTTTT. Encoded protein: CASSPRTSGRFSDTGELFF.

This chain links TRBV29-1 with TRBJ2-5; D may be TRBD1 (6 bases). Germline CDR1 and CDR2: SQVTM and ANQGSEA. There are 12 residues in the CDR3. V was trimmed by 4 bases and J by 4 bases, leaving 10 bases between them. CDR3 sequence: CSVGVQGETQYF. The DNA for the CDR3 is TGCAGCGTTGGGGTACAGGGAGAGACCCAGTACTTC.

The chain is built from TRBV6-5 and TRBJ1-1, with TRBD1 as a possible D gene (6 bases). Germline lookup yields CDR1 MNHEY and CDR2 SVGAGI. Trimming shortened V by 8 bases and J by 7 bases, and 20 bases separated the two germline ends. The CDR3 runs 14 residues. Here the CDR3 reads CASSLRDTPNEAFF. CDR3 bases: TGTGCCAGCTCCTTACGGGACACCCCGAATGAAGCTTTCTTT.

This clone has a handful of counts. The V and J genes are TRBV4-1 and TRBJ1-3; D not certain. The CDR3 runs 17 residues. Per the germline V gene, CDR1 is MGHRA and CDR2 is YSYEKL. Trimming removed 0 bases from V and 0 bases from J, with 12 bases in between. The CDR3 region is CASSQEGSLNSGNTIYF. The CDR3 region has the DNA TGCGCCAGCAGCCAAGAGGGCAGCCTCAACTCTGGAAACACCATATATTTT.

V is TRBV5-1 and J is TRBJ1-4; D unclear. Per the germline V gene, CDR1 is SGHRS and CDR2 is YFSETQ. The CDR3 is 15 residues long. Trimming left V 3 bases short and J 7 bases short, with 16 bases between. CDR3 loop: CASSSEGSGGEKLFF. The CDR3 DNA reads TGCGCCAGCAGCTCGGAGGGAAGCGGTGGTGAAAAACTGTTTTTT. The whole variable domain, filled in from reference TRBV5-1 and TRBJ1-4, reads KAGVTQTPRYLIKTRGQQVTLSCSPISGHRSVSWYQQTPGQGLQFLFEYFSETQRNKGNFPGRFSGRQFSNSRSEMNVSTLELGDSALYLCASSSEGSGGEKLFFGSGTQLSVL.

This rearrangement joins TRBV7-6 to TRBJ1-2; D remains unclear. Looked up from germline, CDR1 is SGHVS and CDR2 is FNYEAQ. V gave up 3 bases and J gave up 7 bases, with 18 bases separating them. The CDR3 covers 15 residues. CDR3 in DNA: TGTGCCAGCAGCTTCCTTACCAGCGAGACCGTTGGCTACACCTTC. Amino acids: CASSFLTSETVGYTF. Filled out from reference TRBV7-6 and TRBJ1-2, the complete variable domain reads GAGVSQSPRYKVTKRGQDVALRCDPISGHVSLYWYRQALGQGPEFLTYFNYEAQQDKSGLPNDRFSAERPEGSISTLTIQRTEQRDSAMYRCASSFLTSETVGYTFGSGTRLTVV.

The chain carries TRBV23-1 and TRBJ1-1, with D tentatively TRBD1 (6 bases). TRBV23-1 counts as an open reading frame of uncertain function. The V gene lost 0 bases and the J gene lost 5 bases, with 22 bases spanning the gap. This CDR3 contains 18 residues. The DNA for the CDR3 is TGCGCCAGCAGTCAATCAAGGGGGACCGTGGAGAGCCTTACTGAAGCTTTCTTT. It is translated as CASSQSRGTVESLTEAFF.

The chain is built from TRBV5-8 and TRBJ1-2, with 8 bases fitting TRBD1. The CDR3 length is 13 residues. Trimming cost V 3 bases and J 6 bases; bases outside gene matches: 4. Germline values: CDR1 SGHTS, CDR2 YDEGEE. This chain's CDR3 is CASSWTGSHGYTF. For the CDR3, the DNA is TGTGCCAGCAGCTGGACAGGGTCCCATGGCTACACCTTC.